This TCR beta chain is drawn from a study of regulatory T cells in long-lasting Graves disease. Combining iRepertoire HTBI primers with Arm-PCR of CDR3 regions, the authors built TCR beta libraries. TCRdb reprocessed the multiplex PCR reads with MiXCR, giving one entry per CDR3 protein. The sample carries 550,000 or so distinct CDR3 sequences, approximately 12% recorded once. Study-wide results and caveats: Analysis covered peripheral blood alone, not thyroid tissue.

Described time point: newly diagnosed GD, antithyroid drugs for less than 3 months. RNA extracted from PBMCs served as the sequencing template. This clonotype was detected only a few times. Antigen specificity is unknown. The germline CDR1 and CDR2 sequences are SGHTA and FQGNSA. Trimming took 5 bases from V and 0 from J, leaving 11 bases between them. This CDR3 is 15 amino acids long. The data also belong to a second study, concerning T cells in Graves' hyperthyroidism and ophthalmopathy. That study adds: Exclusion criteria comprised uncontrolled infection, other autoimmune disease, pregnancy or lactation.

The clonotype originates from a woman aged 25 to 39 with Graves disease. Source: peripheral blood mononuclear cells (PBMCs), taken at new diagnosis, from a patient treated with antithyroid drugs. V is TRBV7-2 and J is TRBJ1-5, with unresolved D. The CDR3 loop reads CASSADGISNQPQHF. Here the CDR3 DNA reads TGTGCCAGCAGCGCAGACGGGATTAGCAATCAGCCCCAGCATTTT.